The 23 T cell receptor beta chains given below trace back to one sample, sequenced in a study of spatial heterogeneity in lung cancer. The study, taken as a whole, reports: Tumor mutation count correlated with how many alpha and beta TCRs expanded intratumorally.

This sample's time point: sample taken at primary tumor resection. Each CDR3 protein gets one entry after TCRdb re-called the 5' RACE reads with MiXCR. The table includes 4,000 to 5,000 distinct CDR3 sequences, 8.4% detected once. Antigens for these TCRs are unknown. Here the sequenced sample was lung tumor tissue, taken at surgery. These receptors came from a female donor with early-stage non-small cell lung cancer.

In its sample, this clonotype is medium-sized (0.01 to 0.1%). This chain uses TRBV6-2 or TRBV6-3 with TRBJ2-7; TRBD2 matches 7 bases. The V gene's germline CDR1 is MNHEY and CDR2 SVGEGT. The trim removed 7 bases at V and 1 base at J, leaving 10 bases unmatched. The CDR3 loop spans 15 amino acids. CDR3 DNA: TGTGCCAGCACGGAGGGGCTAGCGGTTTCCTACGAGCAGTACTTC. As protein: CASTEGLAVSYEQYF.

In its sample, this clonotype is medium-sized. This chain links TRBV12-3 or TRBV12-4 with TRBJ1-5, with 7 bases that match TRBD1. The CDR3 loop spans 15 amino acids. J lost 0 bases, V lost 6 bases, and 5 bases had no gene match. CDR3 in amino acids: CASSITGDSNQPQHF. The CDR3, as DNA: TGTGCCAGCAGCATTACAGGGGATAGCAATCAGCCCCAGCATTTT.

The genes are TRBV5-1 and TRBJ2-4; D gene unclear. There are 17 residues in the CDR3. Germline V CDR1 and CDR2: SGHRS, YFSETQ. Trimming removed 2 bases from V and 0 bases from J, with 15 bases in between. CDR3 sequence reads: CASSLGIPARAKNIQYF. The CDR3 bases are TGCGCCAGCAGCTTAGGAATCCCGGCTAGAGCCAAAAACATTCAGTACTTC.

At least ten counts were recorded for this clonotype. The CDR3 nucleotides read TGTGCCAGCAGTTCCCTCCGAAGACAGGGAGCCAAAAACATTCAGTACTTC. Its protein product is CASSSLRRQGAKNIQYF. The rearrangement links TRBV6-2 or TRBV6-3 to TRBJ2-4; 7 bases agree with TRBD1. Trimming at V came to 4 bases and at J to 0 bases, leaving 9 bases not matched to a gene. Germline CDR1 reads MNHEY; CDR2 reads SVGEGT. The CDR3 loop spans 17 amino acids.

This sequence joins TRBV6-2 or TRBV6-3 and TRBJ2-5; 10 bases match TRBD2. The CDR3 sequence is 17 residues long. The V and J ends lost 6 bases and 2 bases, in that order; junction bases with no gene match: 12. Germline V gene sequence: CDR1 MNHEY, CDR2 SVGEGT. The CDR3: CASRPLGASGGQETQYF. In nucleotides, the CDR3 is TGTGCCAGCAGACCCTTGGGAGCTAGCGGGGGACAAGAGACCCAGTACTTC.

The chain recombines TRBV11-3 with TRBJ1-2; D is uncertain. The ends were cut back, 3 bases at V and 8 bases at J, with 28 bases in the middle. Germline V gene data show CDR1 as SGHNT and CDR2 as YENEEA. The CDR3 is made up of 18 amino acids. CDR3 sequence: CASSFFYSRRPLAEGYTF. DNA of the CDR3: TGTGCCAGCAGCTTCTTTTATTCCCGGAGACCGCTCGCGGAGGGCTACACCTTC.

In this sample, this clonotype turned up many times. The chain carries TRBV12-3 or TRBV12-4 and TRBJ2-2; D unresolved. The V and J ends lost 4 bases and 7 bases respectively, with 7 bases between them. CDR3 size: 12 residues. The CDR3, as DNA: TGTGCCAGCAGTTCTTTGGGCGGGGAGCTGTTTTTT. Translation: CASSSLGGELFF.

This clonotype has just a few counts. The J gene is TRBJ2-7, the V gene TRBV19; D is unclear. V was shortened by 3 bases and J by 3 bases, with 9 bases between the two germline ends. The CDR3 consists of 13 residues. Germline V CDR1 and CDR2: LNHDA, SQIVND (reference sequence). CDR3 region: CASSIQSNYEQYF. CDR3 nucleotides: TGTGCCAGTAGTATCCAGTCTAACTACGAGCAGTACTTC.

In DNA form, the CDR3 reads TGCGTGGGAGCGGAGACCACAGATACGCAGTATTTT. This codes for CVGAETTDTQYF. The chain links TRBV20-1 to TRBJ2-3, with D possibly TRBD2 on 5 matching bases. There are 12 residues in the CDR3. The germline V gene encodes CDR1 DFQATT and CDR2 SNEGSKA (reference sequence).

This clonotype was recorded a few times. CDR3 DNA sequence: TGTGCCACCAGCAGAGCTCTTGACAGGCAAGAGACCCAGTACTTC. Residues: CATSRALDRQETQYF. The chain carries TRBV15 and TRBJ2-5; TRBD1 might be the D (6 bases). Trimming took 1 base from V and 2 from J, leaving 11 bases between them. CDR3 length equals 15 residues. Per germline, CDR1 LNHNV and CDR2 YYDKDF (reference sequence).

J is TRBJ1-5 and V is TRBV2; tentative D call: TRBD1 (5 bases). This CDR3 comprises 13 residues. Germline CDR1 reads SNHLY; CDR2 reads FYNNEI. V lost 8 bases, J lost 4 bases, and 12 bases lay in between. The CDR3 protein is CASGGTGNQPQHF. The CDR3 DNA follows: TGTGCCAGCGGAGGGACCGGGAATCAGCCCCAGCATTTT. Drawing the rest from reference TRBV2 and TRBJ1-5, the complete variable domain is EPEVTQTPSHQVTQMGQEVILRCVPISNHLYFYWYRQILGQKVEFLVSFYNNEISEKSEIFDDQFSVERPDGSNFTLKIRSTKLEDSAMYFCASGGTGNQPQHFGDGTRLSIL.

CDR3 in amino acids: CASNSGGSFNQPQHF. CDR3 sequence (DNA): TGTGCCAGCAACTCCGGGGGGAGCTTCAATCAGCCCCAGCATTTT. The chain uses TRBV6-1 and TRBJ1-5; tentatively, D is TRBD1 (5 bases). From germline, CDR1 is MNHNS and CDR2 SASEGT. Trimming removed 7 bases from V and 3 bases from J, with 16 bases in between. The CDR3 consists of 15 residues.

This clonotype has a count of ten or more. The V call is TRBV12-3 or TRBV12-4, the J call TRBJ2-5; no clear D gene. The CDR3 length is 14 residues. Trimming pared 1 base from V and 5 bases from J, leaving 11 bases between. As DNA, the CDR3 is TGTGCCAGCAGTTTAGGGTTGGTGCTGGAGACCCAGTACTTC. This gives the protein CASSLGLVLETQYF.

This clonotype was detected only a few times. The rearrangement uses TRBV10-2 and TRBJ1-2; D not certain. The CDR3 is 13 residues long. V was pared by 6 bases and J by 4 bases, with 12 bases between. The germline V gene encodes CDR1 WSHSY and CDR2 SAAADI. The chain's CDR3 is CASSVRGLYGYTF. The CDR3 region has the DNA TGCGCCAGCAGCGTACGGGGTCTCTATGGCTACACCTTC.

This clonotype is medium-sized (0.01 to 0.1%) within its sample. CDR3 protein: CASSIQGWAFF. The CDR3 DNA reads as TGTGCCAGCAGCATACAGGGTTGGGCTTTCTTT. V is TRBV3-1 and J is TRBJ1-1; maybe TRBD1 (6 bases). The ends were cut back, 5 bases at V and 11 bases at J, with 12 bases in the middle. The CDR3 covers 11 residues. Germline V CDR1 and CDR2: LGHDT, YNNKEL (reference sequence).

This clonotype is labeled as medium-sized (0.01 to 0.1%). The chain recombines TRBV4-2 with TRBJ2-7; 8 bases line up with TRBD1. The CDR3 has 14 amino acids. Germline loops: CDR1 LGHNA, CDR2 YNFKEQ. Losses at the gene ends were 4 bases for V and 0 bases for J; bases not matched to a gene: 2. The CDR3 here is CASSLRGHSYEQYF. CDR3 DNA sequence: TGTGCCAGCAGCCTCAGGGGGCACTCCTACGAGCAGTACTTC.

This clonotype came up a few times. The chain uses TRBV5-1 and TRBJ1-1; tentative D call: TRBD1 (5 bases). Trimming pared 1 base from V and 3 bases from J, leaving 13 bases between. The germline CDR1 and CDR2 sequences are SGHRS and YFSETQ. The CDR3 sequence is 15 residues long. The CDR3 region is CASSLNQGSHTEAFF. The CDR3 coding sequence is TGCGCCAGCAGCTTGAATCAGGGAAGTCACACTGAAGCTTTCTTT.

This clonotype occurred once. The CDR3 spells CSASGRGRSYNEQFF. In nucleotides, the CDR3 is TGCAGCGCTTCCGGACGCGGTAGATCCTACAATGAGCAGTTCTTC. The chain is built from TRBV29-1 and TRBJ2-1, with D hard to call. The CDR3 has 15 residues. In germline, CDR1 is SQVTM, CDR2 ANQGSEA. V was trimmed by 7 bases and J by 1 base, leaving 17 bases between them.

This clonotype rates as medium-sized. The chain couples TRBV10-3 to TRBJ1-2; 7 positions match TRBD1. Germline CDR1 ENHRY, CDR2 SYGVKD. After removal of 6 bases from V and 4 bases from J, the junction contained 5 bases not matched to a gene. This CDR3 region has 13 residues. The CDR3 region is CAISQGQSYGYTF. The CDR3 coding sequence is TGTGCCATCAGCCAGGGACAGAGCTATGGCTACACCTTC.

This chain links TRBV7-9 with TRBJ2-7; tentative D call: TRBD1 (6 bases). The germline V gene encodes CDR1 SEHNR and CDR2 FQNEAQ (reference sequence). V lost 0 bases to trimming and J lost 0 bases, with 15 bases between them. This CDR3 is built from 17 residues. The CDR3 sequence is CASSLAPLQGNSYEQYF. Here the CDR3 DNA reads TGTGCCAGCAGCTTAGCGCCATTACAGGGAAACTCCTACGAGCAGTACTTC.

This clonotype is labeled medium-sized. The chain couples TRBV11-1 to TRBJ2-3; TRBD1 matches at 8 bases. The V gene's germline CDR1 is SGHAT and CDR2 FQDESV (reference sequence). The CDR3 runs to 15 residues. V lost 0 bases and J lost 4; bases outside the gene matches: 3. The DNA for the CDR3 is TGTGCCAGCAGCTTAGCCTCAGGGGGCCCAGATACGCAGTATTTT. Its translation: CASSLASGGPDTQYF.

By proportion, this clonotype is medium-sized. This rearrangement joins TRBV10-3 to TRBJ1-5; a weak D match, TRBD1 (6 bases). The V end was cut by 10 bases, the J end by 3 bases, with 10 bases between. Germline V gives CDR1 ENHRY, CDR2 SYGVKD. This CDR3 has 12 residues. CDR3: CARGDNNQPQHF. CDR3 nucleotide sequence: TGTGCCAGAGGGGACAACAATCAGCCCCAGCATTTT.

This clonotype was detected only a few times. Sequence at one end of the junction differs from germline and may be a read error. V gene TRBV27 combines with J gene TRBJ2-7; D might be TRBD1 (5 bases). CDR1 MNHEY and CDR2 SMNVEV come from the germline V gene (reference sequence). CDR3 length: 16 residues. CDR3 loop: CTSSLSRQGGPYEQYF. The DNA of the CDR3 is TGCACCAGCAGTTTATCCCGCCAGGGCGGCCCCTACGAGCAGTACTTC.